The sample holds one count of the clone carrying this TCR beta chain. Patients had blood sampled at baseline and again on cycle 4 day 1 and cycle 7 day 1. This CDR3 spans 14 amino acids. Germline CDR1 and CDR2: SGHRS and YFSETQ. The data are from a study of OX40 agonist ivuxolimab in advanced cancers. Assay: immunoSEQ multiplex PCR; the TCRdb copy retains only in-frame clones and omits some. The sample lists almost 20,000 clones, roughly nine tenths occurring once. The source material was CD4+ or CD8+ T cells sorted from blood, sampled in a trial of the OX40 agonist ivuxolimab. The TCR sequence derives from an adult with an advanced solid tumor such as melanoma, head and neck, liver or kidney cancer. The rearrangement links TRBV5-1 to TRBJ2-5, with 9 bases matching TRBD1. The closer fit of TRBJ2-7 to the DNA end suggests the J call may be wrong. The CDR3 DNA is TGCGCCAGCAGCTTGACAGGGGGCAACTACGAGCAGTACTTC. Residues: CASSLTGGNYEQYF.